The TCR beta chain under discussion was sequenced for a study of CXCR3-negative and CXCR3-positive naive CD8 T cells. Regarding the study as a whole: Hydrophobicity was higher for TRB CDR3s found in CXCR3-positive naive cells than in CXCR3-negative naive cells.

As concerns this clonotype: Its antigen is as yet unknown.

The libraries of TRB cDNA were constructed through 5' RACE using UMI labels. TCRdb re-called the 5' RACE reads; every CDR3 protein appears as one record, without DNA. This sample's table reports about 51,000 distinct CDR3 sequences. Germline CDR1 DFQATT, CDR2 SNEGSKA (reference sequence). The CDR3 contains 16 residues. This chain links TRBV20-1 with TRBJ2-7; TCRdb calls TRBD2, which cannot be checked without DNA. The clonotype comes from a human donor in good health. Some clones in this sample may be carry-over from other donors' samples. Source material: naive CXCR3+ CD8+ T cells from blood. The subset denotes: CD45RO-CCR7+CD27+CD95- naive CD8+ T cells expressing CXCR3 (TNR3+). CDR3 in amino acids: CSARNPRALQGYEQYF.